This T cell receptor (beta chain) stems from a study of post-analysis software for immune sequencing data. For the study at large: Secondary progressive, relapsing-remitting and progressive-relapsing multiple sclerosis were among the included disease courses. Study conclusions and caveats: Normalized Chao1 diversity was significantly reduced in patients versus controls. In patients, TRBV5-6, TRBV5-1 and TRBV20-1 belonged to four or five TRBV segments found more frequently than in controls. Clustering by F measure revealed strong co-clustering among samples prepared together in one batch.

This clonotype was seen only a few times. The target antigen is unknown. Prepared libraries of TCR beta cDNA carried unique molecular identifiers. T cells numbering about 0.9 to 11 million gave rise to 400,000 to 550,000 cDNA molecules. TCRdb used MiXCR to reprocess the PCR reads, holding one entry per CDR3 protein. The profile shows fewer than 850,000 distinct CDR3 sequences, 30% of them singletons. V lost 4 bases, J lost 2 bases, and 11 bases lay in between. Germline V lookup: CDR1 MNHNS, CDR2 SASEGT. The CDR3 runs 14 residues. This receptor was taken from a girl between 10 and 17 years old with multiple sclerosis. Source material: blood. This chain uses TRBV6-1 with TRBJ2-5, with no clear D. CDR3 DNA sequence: TGTGCCAGCAGTGCTTTGGGCGGACAAGAGACCCAGTACTTC. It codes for CASSALGGQETQYF.